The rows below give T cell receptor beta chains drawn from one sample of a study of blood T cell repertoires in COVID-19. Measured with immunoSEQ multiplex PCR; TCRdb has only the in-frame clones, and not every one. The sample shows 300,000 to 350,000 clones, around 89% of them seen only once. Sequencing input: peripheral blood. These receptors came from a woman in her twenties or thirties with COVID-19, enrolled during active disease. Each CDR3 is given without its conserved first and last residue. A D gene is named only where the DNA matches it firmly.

CDR3aa: ASNRDRENSPLH
v_gene: TRBV9
d_gene: TRBD1

CDR3aa: ASSQGLNSNQPQH
v_gene: TRBV4-1
d_gene: NA

CDR3aa: ASSAAAVGGKLF
v_gene: TRBV28
d_gene: NA

CDR3aa: ATSDGQGNGYT
v_gene: TRBV24-1
d_gene: TRBD1

CDR3aa: ASSYSRLAGGQETQY
v_gene: TRBV6-2/TRBV6-3
d_gene: TRBD2

CDR3aa: ASSSASTGKPVAF
v_gene: TRBV28
d_gene: NA

CDR3aa: ASSEGGTNYGYT
v_gene: TRBV10-2
d_gene: NA

CDR3aa: ASSFQAGALETQY
v_gene: TRBV5-4
d_gene: TRBD2

CDR3aa: ATEDTYSYNEQF
v_gene: TRBV24-1
d_gene: NA

CDR3aa: ASSLGPQETQY
v_gene: TRBV7-2
d_gene: NA

CDR3aa: ASSLKATANTGELF
v_gene: TRBV5-1
d_gene: NA

CDR3aa: ASSVTGGDEKLF
v_gene: TRBV2
d_gene: TRBD1

CDR3aa: ASSEPQRNYGYT
v_gene: TRBV6-1
d_gene: NA

CDR3aa: ASSFSEWTEAF
v_gene: TRBV19
d_gene: NA

CDR3aa: ASSFRDRSSYNEQF
v_gene: TRBV13
d_gene: TRBD1

CDR3aa: ASRGGQVFRNTIY
v_gene: TRBV2
d_gene: TRBD1

CDR3aa: ASSLEDERYTGELF
v_gene: TRBV5-6
d_gene: NA

CDR3aa: ASSRQGIGSPLH
v_gene: TRBV6-5
d_gene: TRBD1

CDR3aa: ASSHIQGNPYEQY
v_gene: TRBV4-2
d_gene: NA

CDR3aa: ASRLLAVSYNEQF
v_gene: TRBV27
d_gene: TRBD2

CDR3aa: ASSLGQQGNEQF
v_gene: TRBV18
d_gene: TRBD1

CDR3aa: ASSQGGAIY
v_gene: TRBV3-1/TRBV3-2
d_gene: NA

CDR3aa: ASSSLSGGPYNEQF
v_gene: TRBV28
d_gene: TRBD2

CDR3aa: ASSVGFRGPGEQF
v_gene: TRBV9
d_gene: NA

CDR3aa: ASSVGGDRPGEKLF
v_gene: TRBV9
d_gene: TRBD1

CDR3aa: ASSDRQGGRNTIY
v_gene: TRBV9
d_gene: TRBD1

CDR3aa: ASSQDNTDTQY
v_gene: TRBV4-3
d_gene: NA

CDR3aa: ASSPGVAGPSEQF
v_gene: TRBV6-4
d_gene: TRBD2

CDR3aa: ASSPGQGNYGYT
v_gene: TRBV18
d_gene: TRBD1

CDR3aa: ASSTPGQLRNSPLH
v_gene: TRBV19
d_gene: TRBD1

CDR3aa: ASSLSGFTEAF
v_gene: TRBV27
d_gene: NA

CDR3aa: ASSYSKGNKDYGYT
v_gene: TRBV6-5
d_gene: NA

CDR3aa: ASSRAPPVGTEYGYT
v_gene: TRBV4-2
d_gene: TRBD1

CDR3aa: ASSLGGRAYEQY
v_gene: TRBV7-8
d_gene: NA

CDR3aa: ASSLSGGIKNEKLF
v_gene: TRBV28
d_gene: NA

CDR3aa: ASSRTGAAMNTEAF
v_gene: TRBV18
d_gene: TRBD1

CDR3aa: ASSPSGGSSYNEQF
v_gene: TRBV9
d_gene: TRBD2